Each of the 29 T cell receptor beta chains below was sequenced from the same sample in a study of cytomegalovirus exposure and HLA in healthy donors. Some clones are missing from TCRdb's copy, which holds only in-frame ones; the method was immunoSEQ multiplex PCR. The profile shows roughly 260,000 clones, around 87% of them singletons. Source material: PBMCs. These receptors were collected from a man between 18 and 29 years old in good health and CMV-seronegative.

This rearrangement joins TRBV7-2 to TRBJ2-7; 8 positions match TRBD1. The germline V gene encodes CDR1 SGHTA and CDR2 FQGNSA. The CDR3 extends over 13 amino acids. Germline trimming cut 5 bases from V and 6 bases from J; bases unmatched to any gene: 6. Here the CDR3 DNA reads TGTGCCAGCAGCCTGACAGGGGTCGGCGAGCAGTACTTC. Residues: CASSLTGVGEQYF.

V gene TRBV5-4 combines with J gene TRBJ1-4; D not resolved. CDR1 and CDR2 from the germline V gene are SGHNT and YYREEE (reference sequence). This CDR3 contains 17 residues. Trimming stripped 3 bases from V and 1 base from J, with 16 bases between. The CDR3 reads CASSSGPYRETNEKLFF. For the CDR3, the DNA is TGTGCCAGCAGCTCTGGGCCCTATCGTGAAACTAATGAAAAACTGTTTTTT.

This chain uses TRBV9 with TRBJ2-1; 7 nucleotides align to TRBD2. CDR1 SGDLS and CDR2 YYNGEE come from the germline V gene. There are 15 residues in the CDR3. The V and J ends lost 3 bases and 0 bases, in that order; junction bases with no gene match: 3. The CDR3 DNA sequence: TGTGCCAGCAGCGCCGGGGGGAGCTCCTACAATGAGCAGTTCTTC. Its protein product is CASSAGGSSYNEQFF.

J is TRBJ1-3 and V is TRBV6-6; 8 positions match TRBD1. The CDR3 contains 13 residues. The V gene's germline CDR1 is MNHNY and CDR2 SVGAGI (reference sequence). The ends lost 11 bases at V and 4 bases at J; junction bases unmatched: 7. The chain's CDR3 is CAARQGTGNTIYF. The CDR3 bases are TGTGCCGCACGACAGGGGACCGGAAACACCATATATTTT.

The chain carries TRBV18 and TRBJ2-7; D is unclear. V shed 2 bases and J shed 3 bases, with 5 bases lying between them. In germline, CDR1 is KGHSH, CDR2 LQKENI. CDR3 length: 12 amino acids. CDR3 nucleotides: TGTGCCAGCTCACCATCAGACTACGAGCAGTACTTC. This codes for CASSPSDYEQYF.

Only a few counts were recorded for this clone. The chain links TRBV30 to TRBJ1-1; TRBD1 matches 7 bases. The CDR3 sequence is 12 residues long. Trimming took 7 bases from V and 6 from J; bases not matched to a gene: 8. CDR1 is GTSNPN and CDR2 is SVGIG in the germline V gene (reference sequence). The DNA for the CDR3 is TGTGCCTCAAGACAGGGACTCTCTGAAGCTTTCTTT. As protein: CASRQGLSEAFF.

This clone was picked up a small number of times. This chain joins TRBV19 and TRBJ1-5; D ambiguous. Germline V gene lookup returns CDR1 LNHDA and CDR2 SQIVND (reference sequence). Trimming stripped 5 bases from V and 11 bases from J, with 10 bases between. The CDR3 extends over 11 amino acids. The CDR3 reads CASSLRQTQHF. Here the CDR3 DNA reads TGTGCCAGTAGTTTACGACAAACCCAGCATTTT.

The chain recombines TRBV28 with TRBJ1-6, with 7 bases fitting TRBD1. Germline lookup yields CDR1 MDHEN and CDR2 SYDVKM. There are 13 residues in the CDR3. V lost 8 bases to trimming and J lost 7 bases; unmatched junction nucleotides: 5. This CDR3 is CASRTGENSPLHF. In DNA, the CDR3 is TGTGCCAGCCGTACAGGGGAGAATTCACCCCTCCACTTT.

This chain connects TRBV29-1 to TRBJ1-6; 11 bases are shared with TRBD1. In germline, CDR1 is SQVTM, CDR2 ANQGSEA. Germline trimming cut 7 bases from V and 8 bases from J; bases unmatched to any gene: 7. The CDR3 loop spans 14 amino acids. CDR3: CSARTGGAHSPLHF. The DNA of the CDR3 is TGCAGCGCTCGGACAGGGGGCGCGCATTCACCCCTCCACTTT.

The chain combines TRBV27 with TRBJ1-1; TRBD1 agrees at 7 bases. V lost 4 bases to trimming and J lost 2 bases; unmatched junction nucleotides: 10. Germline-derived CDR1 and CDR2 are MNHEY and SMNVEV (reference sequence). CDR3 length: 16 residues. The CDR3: CASSSQYGTENTEAFF. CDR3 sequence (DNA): TGTGCCAGCAGTTCTCAGTACGGGACAGAAAACACTGAAGCTTTCTTT.

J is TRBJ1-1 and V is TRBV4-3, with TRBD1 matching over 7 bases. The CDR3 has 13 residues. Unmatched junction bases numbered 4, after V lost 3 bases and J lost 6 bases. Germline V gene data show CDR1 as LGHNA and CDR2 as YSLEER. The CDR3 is CASSQGRGSEAFF. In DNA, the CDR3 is TGCGCCAGCAGCCAGGGCAGGGGGTCTGAAGCTTTCTTT.

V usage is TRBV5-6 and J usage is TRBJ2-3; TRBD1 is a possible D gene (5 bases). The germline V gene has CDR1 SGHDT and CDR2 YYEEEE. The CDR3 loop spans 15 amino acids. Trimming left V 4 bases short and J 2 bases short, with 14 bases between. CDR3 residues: CASSPLDRTTDTQYF. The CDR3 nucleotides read TGTGCCAGCAGCCCGCTTGACAGAACCACAGATACGCAGTATTTT.

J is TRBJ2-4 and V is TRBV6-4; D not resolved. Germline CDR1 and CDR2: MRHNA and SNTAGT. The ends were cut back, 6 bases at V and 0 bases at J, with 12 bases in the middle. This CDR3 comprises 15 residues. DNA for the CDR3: TGTGCCAGCAGACTAATAGTAATAGCCAAAAACATTCAGTACTTC. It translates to CASRLIVIAKNIQYF.

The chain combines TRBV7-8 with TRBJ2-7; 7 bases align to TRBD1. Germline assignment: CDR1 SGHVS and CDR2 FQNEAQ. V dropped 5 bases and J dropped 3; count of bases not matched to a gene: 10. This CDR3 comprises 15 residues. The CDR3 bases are TGTGCCAGCAGCCCCGGCCGGGACAGCCTCTACGAGCAGTACTTC. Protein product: CASSPGRDSLYEQYF. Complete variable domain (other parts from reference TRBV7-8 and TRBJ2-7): GAGVSQSPRYKVAKRGQDVALRCDPISGHVSLFWYQQALGQGPEFLTYFQNEAQLDKSGLPSDRFFAERPEGSVSTLKIQRTQQEDSAVYLCASSPGRDSLYEQYFGPGTRLTVT.

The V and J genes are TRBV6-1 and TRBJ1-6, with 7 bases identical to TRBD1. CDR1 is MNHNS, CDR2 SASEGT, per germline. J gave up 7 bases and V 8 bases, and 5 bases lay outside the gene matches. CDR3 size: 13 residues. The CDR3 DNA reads TGTGCCAGCCCCGGGACAGACAATTCACCCCTCCACTTT. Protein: CASPGTDNSPLHF.

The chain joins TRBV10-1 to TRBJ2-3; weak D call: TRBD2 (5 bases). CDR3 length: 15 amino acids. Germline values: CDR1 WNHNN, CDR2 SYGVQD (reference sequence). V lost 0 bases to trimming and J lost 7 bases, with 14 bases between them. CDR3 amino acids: CASSESTGLAYTQYF. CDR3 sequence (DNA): TGCGCCAGCAGTGAGTCGACGGGGTTAGCCTATACGCAGTATTTT.

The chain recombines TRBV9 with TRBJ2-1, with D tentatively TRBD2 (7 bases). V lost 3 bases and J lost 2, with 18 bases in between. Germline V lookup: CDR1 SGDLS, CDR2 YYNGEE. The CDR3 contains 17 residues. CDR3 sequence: CASSAGGGRGTYNEQFF. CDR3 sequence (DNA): TGTGCCAGCAGCGCCGGGGGCGGGAGAGGCACCTACAATGAGCAGTTCTTC. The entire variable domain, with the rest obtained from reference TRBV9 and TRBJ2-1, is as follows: DSGVTQTPKHLITATGQRVTLRCSPRSGDLSVYWYQQSLDQGLQFLIQYYNGEERAKGNILERFSAQQFPDLHSELNLSSLELGDSALYFCASSAGGGRGTYNEQFFGPGTRLTVL.

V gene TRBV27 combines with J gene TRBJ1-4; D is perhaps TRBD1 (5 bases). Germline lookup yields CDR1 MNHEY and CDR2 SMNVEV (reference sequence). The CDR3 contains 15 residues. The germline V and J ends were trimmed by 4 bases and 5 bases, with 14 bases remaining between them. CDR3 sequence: CASSSVTTANEKLFF. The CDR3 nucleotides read TGTGCCAGCAGTTCGGTAACGACAGCCAATGAAAAACTGTTTTTT.

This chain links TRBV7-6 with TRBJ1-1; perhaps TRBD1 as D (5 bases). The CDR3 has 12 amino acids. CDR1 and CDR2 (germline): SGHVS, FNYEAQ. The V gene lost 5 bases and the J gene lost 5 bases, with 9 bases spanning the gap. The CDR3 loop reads CASSEEGTEAFF. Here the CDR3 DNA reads TGTGCCAGCAGCGAGGAGGGGACTGAAGCTTTCTTT.

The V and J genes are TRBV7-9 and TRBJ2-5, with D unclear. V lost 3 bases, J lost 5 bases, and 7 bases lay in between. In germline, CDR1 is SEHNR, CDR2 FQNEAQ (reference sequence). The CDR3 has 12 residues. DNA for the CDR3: TGTGCCAGCAGCTTTCTAGTGGAGACCCAGTACTTC. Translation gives CASSFLVETQYF.

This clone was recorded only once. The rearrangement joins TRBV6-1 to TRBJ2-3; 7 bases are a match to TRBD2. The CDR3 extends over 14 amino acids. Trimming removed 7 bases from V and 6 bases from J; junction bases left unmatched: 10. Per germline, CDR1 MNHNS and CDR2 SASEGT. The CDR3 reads CASIAGPSADTQYF. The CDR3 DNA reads TGTGCCAGCATAGCGGGTCCCAGCGCGGATACGCAGTATTTT.

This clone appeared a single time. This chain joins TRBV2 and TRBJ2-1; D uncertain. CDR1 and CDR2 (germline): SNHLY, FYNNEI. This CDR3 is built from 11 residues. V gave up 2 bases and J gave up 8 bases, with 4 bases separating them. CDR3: CASSEQDEQFF. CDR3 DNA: TGTGCCAGCAGTGAACAGGATGAGCAGTTCTTC.

The CDR3 nucleotides read TGTGCCAGCAGCTTAGATGTAGACAGCAACACTGAAGCTTTCTTT. Amino acid sequence: CASSLDVDSNTEAFF. The rearrangement joins TRBV7-2 to TRBJ1-1, with a tentative D call TRBD1 (5 bases). From germline, CDR1 is SGHTA and CDR2 FQGNSA. V was pared by 1 base and J by 2 bases, with 11 bases between. The CDR3 is made up of 15 amino acids. The variable domain in full, with the rest retrieved from reference TRBV7-2 and TRBJ1-1, is GAGVSQSPSNKVTEKGKDVELRCDPISGHTALYWYRQSLGQGLEFLIYFQGNSAPDKSGLPSDRFSAERTGGSVSTLTIQRTQQEDSAVYLCASSLDVDSNTEAFFGQGTRLTVV.

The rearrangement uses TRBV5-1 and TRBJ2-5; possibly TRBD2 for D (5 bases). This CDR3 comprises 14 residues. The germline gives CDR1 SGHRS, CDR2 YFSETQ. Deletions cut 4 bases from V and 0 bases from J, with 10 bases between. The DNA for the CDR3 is TGCGCCAGCAGCCTAGCTCAGTACCAAGAGACCCAGTACTTC. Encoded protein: CASSLAQYQETQYF.

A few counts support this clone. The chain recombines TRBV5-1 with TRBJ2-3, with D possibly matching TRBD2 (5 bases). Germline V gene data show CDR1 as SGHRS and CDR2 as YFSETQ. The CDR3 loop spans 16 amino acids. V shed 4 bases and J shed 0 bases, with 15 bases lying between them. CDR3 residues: CASSPGRDSSTDTQYF. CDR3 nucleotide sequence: TGCGCCAGCAGCCCCGGACGGGATTCTAGCACAGATACGCAGTATTTT. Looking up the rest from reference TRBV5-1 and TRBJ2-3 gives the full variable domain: KAGVTQTPRYLIKTRGQQVTLSCSPISGHRSVSWYQQTPGQGLQFLFEYFSETQRNKGNFPGRFSGRQFSNSRSEMNVSTLELGDSALYLCASSPGRDSSTDTQYFGPGTRLTVL.

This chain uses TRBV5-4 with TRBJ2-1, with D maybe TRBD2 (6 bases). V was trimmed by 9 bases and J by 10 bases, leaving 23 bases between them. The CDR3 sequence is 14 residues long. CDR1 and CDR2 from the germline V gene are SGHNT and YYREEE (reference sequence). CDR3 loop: CANHLGGEASEQFF. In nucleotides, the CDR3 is TGTGCCAATCACCTTGGCGGGGAGGCTAGCGAGCAGTTCTTC.

The CDR3 sequence: CASSQASGRRNEQFF. CDR3 nucleotide sequence: TGCGCCAGCAGCCAGGCCAGCGGGAGGCGCAATGAGCAGTTCTTC. This rearrangement joins TRBV4-3 to TRBJ2-1, with TRBD2 matching over 9 bases. The CDR3 runs to 15 residues. Trimming at V came to 3 bases and at J to 6 bases, leaving 6 bases not matched to a gene. Germline assignment: CDR1 LGHNA and CDR2 YSLEER.

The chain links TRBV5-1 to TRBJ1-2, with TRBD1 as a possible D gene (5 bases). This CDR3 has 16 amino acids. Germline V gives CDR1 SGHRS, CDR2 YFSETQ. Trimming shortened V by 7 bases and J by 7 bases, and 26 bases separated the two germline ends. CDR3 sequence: CASRQTGGDGGSGYTF. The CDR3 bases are TGCGCCAGCCGCCAAACCGGAGGGGACGGGGGGAGTGGCTACACCTTC.

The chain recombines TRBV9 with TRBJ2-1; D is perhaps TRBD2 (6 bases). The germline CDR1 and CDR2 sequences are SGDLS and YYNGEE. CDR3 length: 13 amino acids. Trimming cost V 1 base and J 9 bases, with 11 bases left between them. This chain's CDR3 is CASSVTGRSEQFF. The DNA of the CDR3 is TGTGCCAGCAGCGTAACGGGGAGGAGTGAGCAGTTCTTC.